Listed here are 17 T cell receptor beta chains from one sample, sequenced in a study of blood T cell repertoires in COVID-19. The method was immunoSEQ multiplex PCR; TCRdb's version includes in-frame clones alone and lacks a portion of them. The data show 150,000 to 200,000 clones, with approximately 83% seen just once and around 8.3% held by the top ten. Sequencing used peripheral blood. The receptors shown here come from a man in his sixties with acute or convalescent COVID-19.

This sequence joins TRBV5-1 and TRBJ2-5, with TRBD2 as a possible D gene (7 bases). Trimming cost V 4 bases and J 5 bases, with 15 bases left between them. The CDR3 loop spans 14 amino acids. From germline, CDR1 is SGHRS and CDR2 YFSETQ. This chain's CDR3 is CASSARTRGETQYF. CDR3 nucleotide sequence: TGCGCCAGCAGCGCACGGACTAGGGGGGAGACCCAGTACTTC.

The chain combines TRBV14 with TRBJ1-2; 9 bases fit TRBD1. The CDR3 loop spans 14 amino acids. Germline V gene data show CDR1 as SGHDN and CDR2 as FVKESK. Trimming took 6 bases from V and 2 from J; bases not matched to a gene: 4. The CDR3 DNA reads as TGTGCCAGCAGTTTGACAGGGGGGAACTATGGCTACACCTTC. Its protein is CASSLTGGNYGYTF.

The gene calls are TRBV18 and TRBJ1-1, with TRBD1 matching 9 bases. Germline CDR1 and CDR2: KGHSH and LQKENI. Germline trimming cut 5 bases from V and 0 bases from J; bases unmatched to any gene: 13. The CDR3 loop spans 18 amino acids. CDR3 protein: CASSKGPGQGSMNTEAFF. CDR3 sequence (DNA): TGTGCCAGCTCAAAAGGACCGGGACAGGGTTCCATGAACACTGAAGCTTTCTTT.

The chain is built from TRBV14 and TRBJ2-5, with a weak D call TRBD1 (6 bases). Per the germline V gene, CDR1 is SGHDN and CDR2 is FVKESK. V was trimmed by 0 bases and J by 4 bases, leaving 6 bases between them. CDR3 length: 13 amino acids. DNA for the CDR3: TGTGCCAGCAGCCAAGAAGGGGGAGAGACCCAGTACTTC. Amino acids: CASSQEGGETQYF.

The chain is built from TRBV2 and TRBJ1-2; 7 positions match TRBD1. In germline, CDR1 is SNHLY, CDR2 FYNNEI. With 4 bases clipped from V and 6 bases from J, the junction kept 5 bases outside the gene matches. CDR3 size: 13 residues. The CDR3 spells CASSVLGGNGYTF. The CDR3 coding sequence is TGTGCCAGCAGTGTATTAGGGGGCAATGGCTACACCTTC.

The rearrangement links TRBV11-2 to TRBJ1-1; D gene ambiguous. Germline loops: CDR1 SGHAT, CDR2 FQNNGV. This CDR3 comprises 11 residues. V lost 9 bases and J lost 1, with 6 bases in between. CDR3 sequence: CASRQNTEAFF. The CDR3 DNA sequence: TGTGCCAGTCGACAGAACACTGAAGCTTTCTTT. The whole variable domain, filled in from reference TRBV11-2 and TRBJ1-1, reads EAGVAQSPRYKIIEKRQSVAFWCNPISGHATLYWYQQILGQGPKLLIQFQNNGVVDDSQLPKDRFSAERLKGVDSTLKIQPAKLEDSAVYLCASRQNTEAFFGQGTRLTVV.

Here the CDR3 reads CASSPRWQDTEAFF. The DNA for the CDR3 is TGTGCCAGCTCACCTCGGTGGCAGGACACTGAAGCTTTCTTT. This chain links TRBV18 with TRBJ1-1, with unresolved D. The V gene lost 3 bases and the J gene lost 3 bases, with 11 bases spanning the gap. This CDR3 has 14 amino acids. Germline lookup yields CDR1 KGHSH and CDR2 LQKENI.

This chain links TRBV7-9 with TRBJ1-1; 7 nucleotides align to TRBD1. Germline V CDR1 and CDR2: SEHNR, FQNEAQ (reference sequence). Trimming cost V 1 base and J 0 bases; bases outside gene matches: 5. This CDR3 spans 16 amino acids. DNA of the CDR3: TGTGCCAGCAGCTTAGTGGACAGGCCCATGAACACTGAAGCTTTCTTT. Protein: CASSLVDRPMNTEAFF.

V gene TRBV28 combines with J gene TRBJ1-2; a weak D match, TRBD1 (6 bases). V dropped 8 bases and J dropped 5 bases, with 15 bases sitting between them. This CDR3 is 13 amino acids long. Per germline, CDR1 MDHEN and CDR2 SYDVKM. CDR3 coding DNA: TGTGCCAGCGGGGAGGGAGGGGGATATGGCTACACCTTC. Translating it yields CASGEGGGYGYTF.

The chain has TRBV6-2 or TRBV6-3 and TRBJ1-1; D ambiguous. CDR3 length: 12 amino acids. CDR1 is MNHEY, CDR2 SVGEGT, per germline. Trimming cost V 3 bases and J 11 bases, with 13 bases left between them. The CDR3 coding sequence is TGTGCCAGCAGTTATCCCCAATCGGAGGCTTTCTTT. This gives the protein CASSYPQSEAFF.

At least ten counts were recorded for this clone. The rearrangement joins TRBV4-2 to TRBJ2-7; unclear D gene. V shed 0 bases and J shed 0 bases, with 9 bases lying between them. The germline gives CDR1 LGHNA, CDR2 YNFKEQ. The CDR3 loop spans 15 amino acids. The CDR3 here is CASSQDGGRSYEQYF. The CDR3 DNA follows: TGTGCCAGCAGCCAAGATGGCGGTCGCTCCTACGAGCAGTACTTC.

This clone appeared once. The chain employs TRBV20-1 and TRBJ2-1; 10 bases agree with TRBD1. The CDR3 spans 16 residues. Germline lookup yields CDR1 DFQATT and CDR2 SNEGSKA (reference sequence). The J segment lost 0 bases and the V segment lost 3 bases, leaving 5 bases of the junction unmatched. The CDR3 sequence is CSASPRTGGSYNEQFF. CDR3 sequence (DNA): TGCAGTGCTAGTCCCAGGACAGGGGGCTCCTACAATGAGCAGTTCTTC.

V usage is TRBV28 and J usage is TRBJ2-2, with 7 nucleotides matching TRBD2. Germline V gene data show CDR1 as MDHEN and CDR2 as SYDVKM. This CDR3 is 16 amino acids long. Trimming at V came to 2 bases and at J to 1 base, leaving 4 bases not matched to a gene. CDR3 bases: TGTGCCAGCAGTTTACAGTTAGCGGGGAACACCGGGGAGCTGTTTTTT. It is translated as CASSLQLAGNTGELFF.

J is TRBJ2-5 and V is TRBV5-1; 7 nucleotides agree with TRBD2. CDR1 is SGHRS and CDR2 is YFSETQ in the germline V gene. The CDR3 loop spans 14 amino acids. After removal of 3 bases from V and 1 base from J, the junction contained 3 bases not matched to a gene. In DNA form, the CDR3 reads TGCGCCAGCAGCTCAGCGGGGTCCCAAGAGACCCAGTACTTC. It encodes CASSSAGSQETQYF.

The V gene is TRBV18, the J gene TRBJ1-1; D gene unclear. V gave up 3 bases and J gave up 1 base, with 12 bases separating them. CDR1 is KGHSH and CDR2 is LQKENI in the germline V gene. There are 15 residues in the CDR3. The CDR3 protein is CASSPSQAQNTEAFF. In nucleotides, the CDR3 is TGTGCCAGCTCACCTTCCCAGGCACAGAACACTGAAGCTTTCTTT.

The chain uses TRBV19 and TRBJ2-6; 8 nucleotides match TRBD1. V lost 5 bases to trimming and J lost 3 bases; unmatched junction nucleotides: 9. The CDR3 spans 17 residues. The V gene's germline CDR1 is LNHDA and CDR2 SQIVND (reference sequence). In DNA, the CDR3 is TGTGCCAGTAGTCCACGGGACAGGCTTGGTGGGGCCAACGTCCTGACTTTC. It yields the protein CASSPRDRLGGANVLTF.

The chain employs TRBV28 and TRBJ1-1; the match to TRBD1 covers 7 bases. The junction had 5 bases not matched to a gene; V was cut back by 6 bases and J by 10 bases. Germline CDR1 and CDR2: MDHEN and SYDVKM. The CDR3 extends over 11 amino acids. CDR3 sequence (DNA): TGTGCCAGCAGCCCTCCAGGGGGAGCTTTCTTT. Encoded protein: CASSPPGGAFF.